The present entry profiles one TCR beta chain with its context. What it recognizes is unknown. Germline V gives CDR1 SGDLS, CDR2 YYNGEE. V was trimmed by 4 bases and J by 3 bases, leaving 10 bases between them. The length of the CDR3 is 13 residues. The sample belongs to a study of Graves' ophthalmopathy and Graves' hyperthyroidism. Study-wide results and limits: Most thyroid clonotypes with frequency above 0.001 were detected in blood too.

The PBMCs used were ones drawn from about 9.2 ml of fresh peripheral blood. RNA transcripts provided the template for amplifying TCR beta CDR3 regions. Amplification began with first-round RT-PCR using HTBI primers, then second-round multiplex PCR was performed. TCRdb passed the multiplex PCR reads through MiXCR, listing each CDR3 protein once. The sample records approximately 700,000 distinct CDR3 sequences, roughly two fifths being singletons. The source of this sequence is an adult man with Graves' ophthalmopathy. The chain links TRBV9 to TRBJ1-2; no clear D. Sequencing was performed on peripheral blood. The CDR3 protein is CASSQNGDYGYTF. The CDR3 DNA follows: TGTGCCAGCAGCCAAAATGGGGACTATGGCTACACCTTC.